This T cell receptor beta chain was identified during a study of T cell responses to AZD1222 COVID-19 vaccine. Whole-study context: Second-dose timings of about 4 or about 12 weeks were pooled.

As regards this clone: Antigen specificity is unknown.

Study-wide results and caveats: Only 5 or 6 individuals given AZD1222 were seropositive at baseline. Researchers took repertoire samples only after the peak T cell response had come. Nearly half of spike-specific TCRs reportedly target unmutated variant regions.

Sequenced by immunoSEQ multiplex PCR; TCRdb stores in-frame clones only, minus some. The data hold 110,000 to 150,000 clones, with over 85% observed a single time. The TCR originated in an adult in good health. Source: peripheral blood, taken on day 0 of AZD1222 vaccination.

Here the CDR3 reads CASSEGQGADTQYF. CDR3 in DNA: TGTGCCAGCAGTGAGGGACAGGGGGCAGATACGCAGTATTTT. This chain connects TRBV6-4 to TRBJ2-3; 11 nucleotides match TRBD1. Germline assignment: CDR1 MRHNA and CDR2 SNTAGT. V shed 3 bases and J 4 bases; nucleotides not matched to a gene: 0. This CDR3 spans 14 amino acids.